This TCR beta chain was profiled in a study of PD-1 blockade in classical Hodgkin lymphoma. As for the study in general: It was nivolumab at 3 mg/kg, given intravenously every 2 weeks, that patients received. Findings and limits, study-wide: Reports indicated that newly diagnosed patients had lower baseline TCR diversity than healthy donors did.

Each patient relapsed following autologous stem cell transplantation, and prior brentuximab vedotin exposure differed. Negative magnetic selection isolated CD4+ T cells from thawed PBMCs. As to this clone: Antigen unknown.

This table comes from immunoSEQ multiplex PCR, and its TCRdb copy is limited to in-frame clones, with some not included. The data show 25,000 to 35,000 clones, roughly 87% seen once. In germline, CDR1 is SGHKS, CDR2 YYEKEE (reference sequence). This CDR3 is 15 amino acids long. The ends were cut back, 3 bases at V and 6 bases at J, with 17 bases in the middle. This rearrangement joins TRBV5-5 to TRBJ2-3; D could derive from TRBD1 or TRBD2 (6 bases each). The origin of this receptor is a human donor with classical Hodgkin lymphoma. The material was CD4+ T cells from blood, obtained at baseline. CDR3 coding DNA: TGTGCCAGCAGCTCGGGGGCCAACTCAGCGGATACGCAGTATTTT. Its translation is CASSSGANSADTQYF.